This T cell receptor (beta chain) stems from a study of T cells in Graves' hyperthyroidism and ophthalmopathy. J lost 5 bases, V lost 2 bases, and 10 bases had no gene match. This CDR3 region has 16 residues. The germline gives CDR1 MNHEY, CDR2 SVGAGI. Hyperthyroidism of Graves' type that showed no ophthalmopathy progression within 18 months was stable. The study enrolled patients aged 18 to 65 with newly diagnosed hyperthyroidism of under 2 months' duration. Exclusion criteria comprised uncontrolled infection, other autoimmune disease, pregnancy or lactation. This clonotype has a count of ten or more. RNA transcripts were the template for amplifying TCR beta CDR3 regions. With the HTBI primer set, the TCR CDR3 went through a first round of RT-PCR. TCRdb reprocessed the multiplex PCR reads with MiXCR, giving one entry per CDR3 protein. The sample records 200,000 to 250,000 distinct CDR3 sequences, around 19% being singletons.

This clonotype was obtained from a middle-aged man with Graves' hyperthyroidism. J is TRBJ2-7 and V is TRBV6-5; 9 bases map to TRBD1. The sequenced sample was blood. CDR3 DNA: TGTGCCAGCAGTTACGTATACGGGGACAGGGAAGACGAGCAGTACTTC. This translates into CASSYVYGDREDEQYF.